The 9 T cell receptor beta chains given below trace back to one sample, sequenced in a study of blood T cells in healthy people across ages. A second PCR of 7 to 11 cycles used a sample-barcoded 5' primer and a J-beta primer mix. Each CDR3 protein is one row after TCRdb ran MiXCR on the 5' RACE reads. Of under 800,000 distinct CDR3 sequences detected, 43% appear once; the ten largest clones hold 20% to 25%. The sample comprised blood. All receptors come from a woman in her fifties or sixties in good health.

In this sample, this clonotype turned up a few times. The rearrangement links TRBV3-1 to TRBJ2-7; 11 bases agree with TRBD2. The V and J ends lost 1 base and 7 bases, in that order; junction bases with no gene match: 9. There are 16 residues in the CDR3. In germline, CDR1 is LGHDT, CDR2 YNNKEL (reference sequence). The CDR3 region has the DNA TGTGCCAGCAGCCAAGTTAGCGGGGGGGCATACAATGAGCAGTACTTC. Translating it yields CASSQVSGGAYNEQYF.

This chain connects TRBV29-1 to TRBJ2-1, with D tentatively TRBD1 (6 bases). The CDR3 has 18 amino acids. V was pared by 4 bases and J by 4 bases, with 26 bases between. Germline V gene lookup returns CDR1 SQVTM and CDR2 ANQGSEA. In nucleotides, the CDR3 is TGCAGCGTTGGGGGCGACAGGCGATACCCATCCCTATACAATGAGCAGTTCTTC. Its translation: CSVGGDRRYPSLYNEQFF.

The gene calls are TRBV7-9 and TRBJ1-1; 8 positions agree with TRBD1. The germline V gene encodes CDR1 SEHNR and CDR2 FQNEAQ (reference sequence). This CDR3 is 14 amino acids long. Trimming removed 5 bases from V and 4 bases from J; junction bases left unmatched: 6. The CDR3 sequence is CASSGQGSVTEAFF. For the CDR3, the DNA is TGTGCCAGCAGCGGACAGGGTTCGGTCACTGAAGCTTTCTTT.

This sequence joins TRBV7-9 and TRBJ2-5; tentative D call: TRBD1 (5 bases). This CDR3 has 14 residues. V was cut by 2 bases and J by 11 bases, with 18 bases left in between. From germline, CDR1 is SEHNR and CDR2 FQNEAQ (reference sequence). CDR3 residues: CASSLRGRANEQYF. CDR3 DNA: TGTGCCAGCAGCTTACGCGGCAGGGCCAATGAGCAGTACTTC.

The gene calls are TRBV6-5 and TRBJ2-5; 8 bases map to TRBD2. The closer fit of TRBJ2-7 to the DNA end suggests the J call may be wrong. Germline CDR1 and CDR2: MNHEY and SVGAGI. This CDR3 region has 16 residues. CDR3 residues: CASSYSLIAGTYEQYF. The DNA of the CDR3 is TGTGCCAGCAGTTACTCGTTGATAGCGGGGACCTACGAGCAGTACTTC.

This chain joins TRBV6-5 and TRBJ2-1; 12 positions agree with TRBD2. The CDR3 sequence is 16 residues long. V shed 7 bases, J shed 0 bases, and the junction held 4 bases outside the gene matches. Germline CDR1 and CDR2: MNHEY and SVGAGI. CDR3 amino acids: CASKETSGSSYNEQFF. CDR3 bases: TGTGCCAGCAAAGAGACTAGCGGGAGCTCCTACAATGAGCAGTTCTTC.

The rearrangement joins TRBV7-2 to TRBJ1-2, with 9 nucleotides matching TRBD1. Per germline, CDR1 SGHTA and CDR2 FQGNSA. V gave up 5 bases and J gave up 7 bases; unmatched junction bases: 14. The CDR3 is made up of 16 amino acids. The CDR3 loop is CASSPNAGTGYFGYTF. The CDR3 DNA sequence: TGTGCCAGCAGCCCAAACGCCGGGACAGGGTATTTTGGCTACACCTTC.

This chain joins TRBV7-2 and TRBJ2-7, with D perhaps TRBD2 (5 bases). The germline CDR1 and CDR2 sequences are SGHTA and FQGNSA. The CDR3 sequence is 17 residues long. Deletions cut 5 bases from V and 7 bases from J, with 27 bases between. CDR3 sequence: CASSPVIGENSYNEQYF. CDR3 bases: TGTGCCAGCAGCCCTGTTATCGGGGAAAACTCGTACAATGAGCAGTACTTC.

The sample holds one count of this clonotype. A much larger clone sits a single nucleotide away, making a read error possible. V is TRBV10-3 and J is TRBJ2-7, with 9 positions matching TRBD2. Germline CDR1 ENHRY, CDR2 SYGVKD. The CDR3 covers 15 residues. CDR3 in DNA: TGTGCCATCAAGGGAGGACTAGCGATCTCCGACGAGCAGTACTTC. It translates to CAIKGGLAISDEQYF.